One sample yielded the 18 T cell receptor beta chains listed below, sequenced in a study of blood T cell repertoires in COVID-19. Assay: immunoSEQ multiplex PCR; the TCRdb copy retains only in-frame clones and omits some. This sample has under 300,000 clones, with around 90% found just once. Sequenced: peripheral blood. The receptors originated from a man between 60 and 75 years old who had recovered from COVID-19.

This clone appeared once. This chain links TRBV11-2 with TRBJ2-1, with 14 bases identical to TRBD2. The CDR3 has 16 residues. V shed 6 bases, J shed 5 bases, and the junction held 6 bases outside the gene matches. The germline V gene has CDR1 SGHAT and CDR2 FQNNGV. The CDR3 spells CASRFPGLAGDNEQFF. CDR3 sequence (DNA): TGTGCCAGCAGATTTCCGGGACTAGCGGGGGACAATGAGCAGTTCTTC.

The chain employs TRBV6-5 and TRBJ2-1; possible D gene TRBD2, 5 bases. CDR3 length: 14 amino acids. Germline values: CDR1 MNHEY, CDR2 SVGAGI. Deletions cut 8 bases from V and 0 bases from J, with 11 bases between. The CDR3 loop reads CASGFRGSYNEQFF. DNA for the CDR3: TGTGCCAGCGGCTTTCGGGGCTCCTACAATGAGCAGTTCTTC.

The chain couples TRBV11-3 to TRBJ2-7; a possible D gene is TRBD1 (7 bases). Between the trimmed V and J ends, which lost 3 bases and 4 bases, there was a span of 16 bases. This CDR3 comprises 15 residues. Germline CDR1 is SGHNT and CDR2 is YENEEA. The CDR3 protein is CASSFRGGGEYEQYF. The CDR3 bases are TGTGCCAGCAGCTTCCGAGGGGGCGGGGAGTACGAGCAGTACTTC.

This clone was detected ten times or more. This chain uses TRBV2 with TRBJ1-5; D gene unclear. The CDR3 is 13 residues long. Trimming took off 8 bases at V and 4 bases at J, with 12 bases between the two ends. From germline, CDR1 is SNHLY and CDR2 FYNNEI. The CDR3 protein is CASCGQTNQPQHF. The DNA of the CDR3 is TGTGCCAGCTGCGGGCAGACAAATCAGCCCCAGCATTTT.

The V call is TRBV7-8, the J call TRBJ2-7; TRBD1 matches 7 bases. Germline CDR1 is SGHVS and CDR2 is FQNEAQ. The CDR3 is made up of 15 amino acids. Trimming removed 3 bases from V and 3 bases from J; junction bases left unmatched: 8. The CDR3 DNA reads as TGTGCCAGCAGCTTGTTACAGGGGATCCTCTACGAGCAGTACGTC. This sequence encodes CASSLLQGILYEQYV.

The chain couples TRBV6-4 to TRBJ1-5; D remains ambiguous. Germline CDR1 MRHNA, CDR2 SNTAGT. This CDR3 is built from 18 residues. V lost 7 bases, J lost 3 bases, and 25 bases lay in between. In DNA form, the CDR3 reads TGTGCCAGCATTCCAACCCCCCAGATGCCGGACTCCAATCAGCCCCAGCATTTT. Its translation is CASIPTPQMPDSNQPQHF.

The chain couples TRBV6-5 to TRBJ1-5; D is unresolved. The length of the CDR3 is 15 residues. Germline CDR1 and CDR2: MNHEY and SVGAGI. Trimming left V 2 bases short and J 3 bases short, with 11 bases between. This CDR3 is CASSYDGVSNQPQHF. The CDR3 bases are TGTGCCAGCAGTTACGACGGGGTCTCCAATCAGCCCCAGCATTTT.

The chain employs TRBV4-2 and TRBJ2-7, with 8 positions matching TRBD1. The CDR3 is 16 amino acids. V lost 0 bases and J lost 0; bases outside the gene matches: 4. Germline CDR1 LGHNA, CDR2 YNFKEQ. CDR3 amino acids: CASSQDRTGHSYEQYF. For the CDR3, the DNA is TGTGCCAGCAGCCAAGACAGGACAGGGCACTCCTACGAGCAGTACTTC.

V gene TRBV30 combines with J gene TRBJ2-3; 8 bases are a match to TRBD1. Trimming at V came to 5 bases and at J to 4 bases, leaving 2 bases not matched to a gene. Germline V lookup: CDR1 GTSNPN, CDR2 SVGIG (reference sequence). The CDR3 consists of 12 residues. The CDR3, as DNA: TGTGCCTGGGGACAGGGCCCAGATACGCAGTATTTT. This codes for CAWGQGPDTQYF.

The CDR3 bases are TGTGCCTGGAGTGTGAGGCCCTCCTACAATGAGCAGTTCTTC. This codes for CAWSVRPSYNEQFF. The chain carries TRBV30 and TRBJ2-1; D is uncertain. With 0 bases removed from V and 0 bases from J, the gap between germline ends came to 6 bases. The CDR3 contains 14 residues. The germline CDR1 and CDR2 sequences are GTSNPN and SVGIG (reference sequence).

The V gene is TRBV5-1, the J gene TRBJ2-1; 11 bases are shared with TRBD2. The CDR3 covers 17 residues. Germline trimming cut 0 bases from V and 7 bases from J; bases unmatched to any gene: 9. Per germline, CDR1 SGHRS and CDR2 YFSETQ. Written as DNA, the CDR3 is TGCGCCAGCAGCTTGGTGCCTCTAGCGGGGGGAAGGAATGAGCAGTTCTTC. Residues: CASSLVPLAGGRNEQFF.

In DNA, the CDR3 is TGTGCCACCGGTTTTGGGCTAGCGGGGCCAACCGGGGAGCTGTTTTTT. Protein product: CATGFGLAGPTGELFF. This sequence joins TRBV24-1 and TRBJ2-2, with TRBD2 identical over 9 bases. This CDR3 spans 16 amino acids. CDR1 and CDR2 from the germline V gene are KGHDR and SFDVKD. V shed 9 bases and J 5 bases; nucleotides not matched to a gene: 12.

The chain is built from TRBV11-2 and TRBJ2-1; no reliable D call. Trimming took off 5 bases at V and 0 bases at J, with 14 bases between the two ends. Germline lookup yields CDR1 SGHAT and CDR2 FQNNGV. The CDR3 length is 16 residues. CDR3 coding DNA: TGTGCCAGCAGCCCCCGACTTCAAAGCTCCTACAATGAGCAGTTCTTC. This encodes CASSPRLQSSYNEQFF.

This clone was seen only a few times. The rearrangement links TRBV9 to TRBJ2-7; perhaps TRBD1 as D (6 bases). This CDR3 contains 16 residues. Germline CDR1 and CDR2: SGDLS and YYNGEE. The germline V and J ends were trimmed by 4 bases and 2 bases, with 19 bases remaining between them. The CDR3 loop reads CASSTTGTRPPYEQYF. CDR3 coding DNA: TGTGCCAGCAGCACAACAGGGACGCGCCCCCCCTACGAGCAGTACTTC.

The chain couples TRBV29-1 to TRBJ1-5; possible D gene TRBD1, 6 bases. V lost 4 bases to trimming and J lost 9 bases, with 16 bases between them. The V gene's germline CDR1 is SQVTM and CDR2 ANQGSEA. The CDR3 length is 13 residues. CDR3 region: CSVAGGGGLPQHF. The CDR3 DNA sequence: TGCAGCGTTGCTGGGGGCGGGGGTCTGCCCCAGCATTTT.

This clone has only a few counts. The chain carries TRBV15 and TRBJ2-1; D may be TRBD1 (6 bases). Germline V gene sequence: CDR1 LNHNV, CDR2 YYDKDF (reference sequence). Trimming cost V 0 bases and J 6 bases, with 12 bases left between them. The CDR3 has 15 residues. The CDR3 here is CATSREIARGNEQFF. The CDR3, as DNA: TGTGCCACCAGCAGAGAAATCGCCAGGGGCAATGAGCAGTTCTTC. The full variable domain, its missing parts supplied by reference TRBV15 and TRBJ2-1, is DAMVIQNPRYQVTQFGKPVTLSCSQTLNHNVMYWYQQKSSQAPKLLFHYYDKDFNNEADTPDNFQSRRPNTSFCFLDIRSPGLGDTAMYLCATSREIARGNEQFFGPGTRLTVL.

The V call is TRBV6-1, the J call TRBJ1-1, with 12 bases identical to TRBD1. Germline V lookup: CDR1 MNHNS, CDR2 SASEGT. V lost 4 bases and J lost 4; bases outside the gene matches: 16. The CDR3 has 19 amino acids. CDR3 in amino acids: CASSGRGGTGGGKVTEAFF. The CDR3 DNA reads TGTGCCAGCAGTGGACGGGGGGGGACAGGGGGCGGCAAGGTCACTGAAGCTTTCTTT.

This rearrangement joins TRBV2 to TRBJ2-3; 7 bases line up with TRBD2. The CDR3 is made up of 14 amino acids. Germline lookup yields CDR1 SNHLY and CDR2 FYNNEI. V lost 4 bases, J lost 0 bases, and 1 base stayed unmatched. The DNA of the CDR3 is TGTGCCAGCAGTGTAGCGGGCAGCACAGATACGCAGTATTTT. Amino acid sequence: CASSVAGSTDTQYF.